The 17 T cell receptor beta chains listed next were all sequenced from one sample in a study of shared clonotypes between healthy human individuals. Libraries were prepared by immunoSEQ multiplex PCR; TCRdb keeps only in-frame clonotypes and omits some of them. The sample gives roughly 2.2 million clones, around 92% of which show up once; approximately 0.4% is in the top ten. What was sequenced was naive CD4+ T cells from PBMCs. Subset described: CD45RA+ positively selected. The receptors here all came from a man between 18 and 29 years old in good health. Some clones in this sample may be carry-over from other donors' samples.

This chain links TRBV4-2 with TRBJ1-2; perhaps TRBD1 as D (5 bases). This CDR3 contains 14 residues. Germline loops: CDR1 LGHNA, CDR2 YNFKEQ. V lost 1 base, J lost 3 bases, and 9 bases lay in between. The CDR3 is CASSQAGPYYGYTF. DNA for the CDR3: TGTGCCAGCAGCCAAGCAGGGCCTTACTATGGCTACACCTTC.

For this clone: Other DNA sequences from this sample encode an identical CDR3 as well. The chain has TRBV9 and TRBJ2-7; no clear D. V lost 0 bases and J 3 bases, leaving 10 bases between the germline ends. CDR1 and CDR2 from the germline V gene are SGDLS and YYNGEE. The CDR3 contains 14 residues. The CDR3 is CASSVATGGYEQYF. The CDR3 DNA is TGTGCCAGCAGCGTAGCTACTGGCGGCTACGAGCAGTACTTC.

The genes are TRBV2 and TRBJ2-3, with 9 nucleotides matching TRBD2. The CDR3 covers 15 residues. V lost 5 bases and J lost 4; bases outside the gene matches: 7. The V gene's germline CDR1 is SNHLY and CDR2 FYNNEI. The CDR3 sequence: CASSRGLAISDTQYF. DNA for the CDR3: TGTGCCAGCAGTCGCGGACTAGCGATTTCAGATACGCAGTATTTT.

For this clone: Other DNA sequences in this sample translate to the same CDR3. J is TRBJ1-1 and V is TRBV9; D remains unclear. V was trimmed by 0 bases and J by 2 bases, leaving 5 bases between them. This CDR3 is 13 amino acids long. The germline V gene encodes CDR1 SGDLS and CDR2 YYNGEE. In nucleotides, the CDR3 is TGTGCCAGCAGCGTAGATTCTAACACTGAAGCTTTCTTT. It translates to CASSVDSNTEAFF.

The chain couples TRBV6-1 to TRBJ1-5, with D uncertain. Germline CDR1 reads MNHNS; CDR2 reads SASEGT. V lost 3 bases to trimming and J lost 3 bases, with 9 bases between them. This CDR3 has 14 residues. CDR3 sequence: CASSENRFNQPQHF. In nucleotides, the CDR3 is TGTGCCAGCAGTGAGAATAGATTCAATCAGCCCCAGCATTTT.

This chain connects TRBV5-4 to TRBJ2-5; no clear D. Germline CDR1 and CDR2: SGHNT and YYREEE (reference sequence). The CDR3 runs to 13 residues. The V end was cut by 4 bases, the J end by 4 bases, with 11 bases between. The DNA for the CDR3 is TGTGCCAGCAGCCACCAATCACTAGAGACCCAGTACTTC. Amino acids: CASSHQSLETQYF.

This sequence joins TRBV5-8 and TRBJ2-7; D call uncertain. Looked up from germline, CDR1 is SGHTS and CDR2 is YDEGEE. CDR3 length equals 13 residues. V dropped 2 bases and J dropped 6 bases, with 12 bases sitting between them. The DNA for the CDR3 is TGTGCCAGCAGCTTAAGAAGACCTAGCGAGCAGTACTTC. Its protein is CASSLRRPSEQYF.

The chain combines TRBV7-8 with TRBJ2-7; either TRBD1 or TRBD2 may supply D (5 bases each). Germline CDR1 is SGHVS and CDR2 is FQNEAQ. This CDR3 contains 14 residues. Trimming removed 5 bases from V and 6 bases from J, with 17 bases in between. The CDR3 is CASSPGMVGAEQYF. The CDR3 DNA is TGTGCCAGCAGCCCAGGGATGGTGGGAGCCGAGCAGTACTTC.

The chain has TRBV11-2 and TRBJ2-1, with TRBD2 identical over 11 bases. Germline V gene sequence: CDR1 SGHAT, CDR2 FQNNGV. This CDR3 is 17 amino acids long. Germline trimming cut 3 bases from V and 4 bases from J; bases unmatched to any gene: 8. The DNA for the CDR3 is TGTGCCAGCAGCTTTAAACTAGCGGGAGTCGCGTACAATGAGCAGTTCTTC. Residues: CASSFKLAGVAYNEQFF.

The V and J genes are TRBV27 and TRBJ1-2; D possibly corresponds to TRBD1 (5 bases). The CDR3 covers 14 residues. V gave up 3 bases and J gave up 2 bases, with 10 bases separating them. CDR1 and CDR2 from the germline V gene are MNHEY and SMNVEV (reference sequence). The CDR3 loop is CASSLSGLNYGYTF. CDR3 DNA: TGTGCCAGCAGTTTGTCGGGACTGAACTATGGCTACACCTTC.

The chain joins TRBV10-3 to TRBJ1-5; a possible D gene is TRBD1 (5 bases). Per the germline V gene, CDR1 is ENHRY and CDR2 is SYGVKD. This CDR3 has 16 amino acids. Trimming took off 5 bases at V and 1 base at J, with 15 bases between the two ends. CDR3 in amino acids: CAISRQGSASNQPQHF. The CDR3, as DNA: TGTGCCATCAGTCGCCAGGGCTCCGCAAGCAATCAGCCCCAGCATTTT.

The chain uses TRBV11-1 and TRBJ2-1; maybe TRBD2 (5 bases). Trimming took off 2 bases at V and 0 bases at J, with 8 bases between the two ends. Germline values: CDR1 SGHAT, CDR2 FQDESV (reference sequence). This CDR3 is 15 amino acids long. The CDR3 loop is CASSLSGNSYNEQFF. CDR3 DNA: TGTGCCAGCAGCTTATCCGGGAACTCCTACAATGAGCAGTTCTTC.

The rearrangement uses TRBV7-2 and TRBJ2-3; D is perhaps TRBD2 (6 bases). Trimming removed 6 bases at V and 2 bases at J, with 12 bases between. The CDR3 has 14 amino acids. Germline V gene lookup returns CDR1 SGHTA and CDR2 FQGNSA. CDR3: CASRGTFYTDTQYF. The CDR3 DNA reads as TGTGCCAGCAGGGGGACTTTTTACACAGATACGCAGTATTTT.

The rearrangement links TRBV29-1 to TRBJ2-7; a weak D match, TRBD2 (6 bases). This CDR3 has 12 amino acids. Trimming took off 5 bases at V and 2 bases at J, with 10 bases between the two ends. Per the germline V gene, CDR1 is SQVTM and CDR2 is ANQGSEA. The CDR3 region is CSVRERAYEQYF. The CDR3 DNA follows: TGCAGCGTTCGGGAGAGGGCCTACGAGCAGTACTTC.

In this sample, this clone turned up once. V gene TRBV7-8 combines with J gene TRBJ2-1; no clear D gene. The V and J ends lost 5 bases and 7 bases respectively, with 18 bases between them. Germline-derived CDR1 and CDR2 are SGHVS and FQNEAQ. CDR3 size: 15 residues. The CDR3: CASSLRESSWNEQFF. CDR3 nucleotide sequence: TGTGCCAGCAGCCTGAGAGAGAGTTCATGGAATGAGCAGTTCTTC.

This rearrangement joins TRBV4-1 to TRBJ2-5; tentatively, D is TRBD2 (5 bases). Trimming left V 1 base short and J 2 bases short, with 17 bases between. CDR1 is MGHRA and CDR2 is YSYEKL in the germline V gene. This CDR3 contains 17 residues. Written as DNA, the CDR3 is TGCGCCAGCAGCCAAGGGTTGCTACTAGGTTTACAAGAGACCCAGTACTTC. This translates into CASSQGLLLGLQETQYF.

This clone was counted once. The chain couples TRBV11-3 to TRBJ2-3; D not resolved. Germline lookup yields CDR1 SGHNT and CDR2 YENEEA. Trimming left V 2 bases short and J 11 bases short, with 14 bases between. This CDR3 is 13 amino acids long. The CDR3 region has the DNA TGTGCCAGCAGCTTAAATTCCTTCCAGAAGCAGTATTTT. This codes for CASSLNSFQKQYF.